Below, 18 T cell receptor beta chains from the same sample are listed, as sequenced in a study of control samples from healthy donors and cancer patients. Data came from immunoSEQ multiplex PCR; TCRdb stores just in-frame clones and leaves some out. The table lists 260,000 or so clones, approximately 80% of them singletons, with roughly 14% in the top ten. The material sequenced was PBMCs. The receptors shown here come from a woman aged 55 to 70 with lung cancer.

The V call is TRBV28, the J call TRBJ1-2; D is unclear. CDR1 is MDHEN, CDR2 SYDVKM, per germline. Between the trimmed V and J ends, which lost 3 bases and 6 bases, there was a span of 14 bases. The CDR3 consists of 14 residues. DNA for the CDR3: TGTGCCAGCAGTTTGCGGGGAGGTGGGGATGGCTACACCTTC. Translated, it gives CASSLRGGGDGYTF.

This clone has more than one count but fewer than ten. The chain links TRBV28 to TRBJ1-2; 8 positions agree with TRBD1. This CDR3 is built from 13 residues. Trimming removed 1 base from V and 8 bases from J; junction bases left unmatched: 3. The germline CDR1 and CDR2 sequences are MDHEN and SYDVKM. CDR3 region: CASSLSGGRGYTF. The CDR3 bases are TGTGCCAGCAGTTTATCAGGGGGCCGGGGCTACACCTTC.

The CDR3: CASSPQSIYNSPLHF. As DNA, the CDR3 is TGTGCCAGCTCACCACAATCGATCTATAATTCACCCCTCCACTTT. The V and J genes are TRBV18 and TRBJ1-6; D gene ambiguous. In germline, CDR1 is KGHSH, CDR2 LQKENI. V lost 1 base and J lost 3, with 7 bases in between. The CDR3 length is 15 residues.

V and J are TRBV19 and TRBJ2-1; TRBD2 is a possible D gene (7 bases). Germline assignment: CDR1 LNHDA and CDR2 SQIVND (reference sequence). This CDR3 region has 16 residues. V lost 1 base, J lost 2 bases, and 12 bases lay in between. This CDR3 is CASSIARGGPYNEQFF. DNA of the CDR3: TGTGCCAGTAGTATAGCGAGGGGGGGCCCCTACAATGAGCAGTTCTTC.

The chain recombines TRBV7-8 with TRBJ2-1; D is perhaps TRBD2 (6 bases). The V gene lost 5 bases and the J gene lost 2 bases, with 19 bases spanning the gap. The V gene's germline CDR1 is SGHVS and CDR2 FQNEAQ. CDR3 length: 17 residues. This CDR3 is CASSVRRRVEPYNEQFF. Here the CDR3 DNA reads TGTGCCAGCAGCGTGCGACGGAGGGTAGAACCCTACAATGAGCAGTTCTTC.

The chain recombines TRBV24-1 with TRBJ2-1, with 8 nucleotides matching TRBD1. Germline-derived CDR1 and CDR2 are KGHDR and SFDVKD. V shed 4 bases, J shed 0 bases, and the junction held 7 bases outside the gene matches. The CDR3 sequence is 17 residues long. The CDR3 DNA sequence: TGTGCCACCAGTGAACGGACAGGGTCGAACTCCTACAATGAGCAGTTCTTC. Encoded protein: CATSERTGSNSYNEQFF.

This chain uses TRBV5-1 with TRBJ2-3; unclear D gene. CDR3 length: 13 residues. V lost 7 bases and J 4 bases, leaving 13 bases between the germline ends. Germline loops: CDR1 SGHRS, CDR2 YFSETQ. CDR3 sequence (DNA): TGCGCCAGCGGCGGTGCACCCCCAGATACGCAGTATTTT. It translates to CASGGAPPDTQYF.

V and J are TRBV19 and TRBJ1-4; D unclear. The ends were cut back, 6 bases at V and 4 bases at J, with 15 bases in the middle. CDR3 length equals 15 residues. Germline CDR1 LNHDA, CDR2 SQIVND (reference sequence). Here the CDR3 DNA reads TGTGCCAGTAGCCGGTTTGGACGTATTAATGAAAAACTGTTTTTT. Protein: CASSRFGRINEKLFF.

This clone was seen once. The rearrangement joins TRBV27 to TRBJ2-3; TRBD2 matches 11 bases. The V and J ends lost 7 bases and 6 bases, in that order; junction bases with no gene match: 9. Per the germline V gene, CDR1 is MNHEY and CDR2 is SMNVEV (reference sequence). The CDR3 length is 15 residues. The CDR3 is CASTRLAGILDTQYF. CDR3 nucleotides: TGTGCCAGCACTAGACTAGCGGGAATCTTGGATACGCAGTATTTT.

This sequence joins TRBV28 and TRBJ1-1; 8 nucleotides line up with TRBD1. The germline V gene encodes CDR1 MDHEN and CDR2 SYDVKM. This CDR3 has 15 amino acids. Trimming cost V 6 bases and J 6 bases; bases outside gene matches: 12. The CDR3 nucleotides read TGTGCCAGCAGACTGATCAGGGGGCCTGTACCTGAAGCTTTCTTT. Translating it yields CASRLIRGPVPEAFF. Full variable domain (outside the CDR3, taken from reference TRBV28 and TRBJ1-1): DVKVTQSSRYLVKRTGEKVFLECVQDMDHENMFWYRQDPGLGLRLIYFSYDVKMKEKGDIPEGYSVSREKKERFSLILESASTNQTSMYLCASRLIRGPVPEAFFGQGTRLTVV.

The V gene is TRBV20-1, the J gene TRBJ1-1, with D possibly TRBD1 on 5 matching bases. There are 14 residues in the CDR3. CDR1 is DFQATT and CDR2 is SNEGSKA in the germline V gene (reference sequence). The V gene lost 3 bases and the J gene lost 6 bases, with 17 bases spanning the gap. Written as DNA, the CDR3 is TGCAGTGCTAGTGTGGGGACGTATAGGCCTGAAGCTTTCTTT. It is translated as CSASVGTYRPEAFF.

V is TRBV5-1 and J is TRBJ2-2, with TRBD2 as a possible D gene (6 bases). This CDR3 has 13 amino acids. Trimming shortened V by 3 bases and J by 6 bases, and 9 bases separated the two germline ends. Germline V gives CDR1 SGHRS, CDR2 YFSETQ. CDR3 coding DNA: TGCGCCAGCAGCTCCGGGGGTCCCGGGGAGCTGTTTTTT. Its protein is CASSSGGPGELFF.

V and J are TRBV3-1 (or the pseudogene TRBV3-2) and TRBJ2-1, with D possibly TRBD2 on 6 matching bases. Germline CDR1 LGHDT, CDR2 YNNKEL (reference sequence). Trimming pared 4 bases from V and 4 bases from J, leaving 20 bases between. The CDR3 length is 17 residues. CDR3 nucleotides: TGTGCCAGCAGCCTCTCCTCCGTGGGACTCCTGTACAATGAGCAGTTCTTC. This sequence encodes CASSLSSVGLLYNEQFF.

CDR3 nucleotide sequence: TGTGCCAGCAGGAGGACAAGCACCTCCTACGAGCAGTACTTC. Amino acids: CASRRTSTSYEQYF. The rearrangement uses TRBV6-5 and TRBJ2-7; a possible D gene is TRBD1 (5 bases). The length of the CDR3 is 14 residues. CDR1 is MNHEY and CDR2 is SVGAGI in the germline V gene. V was cut by 6 bases and J by 0 bases, with 12 bases left in between.

This rearrangement joins TRBV7-2 to TRBJ2-1; 9 bases line up with TRBD2. The V and J ends lost 1 base and 7 bases, in that order; junction bases with no gene match: 8. Germline V CDR1 and CDR2: SGHTA, FQGNSA. The CDR3 spans 16 residues. The CDR3 bases are TGTGCCAGCAGCTTAGAGTGGCGGGAGGGCCGAAATGAGCAGTTCTTC. Protein sequence: CASSLEWREGRNEQFF.

This chain connects TRBV3-1 (or the pseudogene TRBV3-2) to TRBJ1-2; D gene unclear. From germline, CDR1 is LGHDT and CDR2 YNNKEL (reference sequence). The V and J ends lost 6 bases and 8 bases respectively, with 22 bases between them. This CDR3 region has 15 residues. The DNA of the CDR3 is TGTGCCAGCAGAGACCACGACGGAGAAGACGAGGGCTACACCTTC. This codes for CASRDHDGEDEGYTF.

V is TRBV5-1 and J is TRBJ2-1; D is perhaps TRBD2 (6 bases). Trimming stripped 4 bases from V and 7 bases from J, with 12 bases between. Germline-derived CDR1 and CDR2 are SGHRS and YFSETQ. The CDR3 consists of 13 residues. CDR3 bases: TGCGCCAGCAGCCCGGGGGTCTGGAATGAGCAGTTCTTC. Residues: CASSPGVWNEQFF.

A single count supports this clone. This chain joins TRBV11-2 and TRBJ2-4; 9 nucleotides line up with TRBD2. V dropped 5 bases and J dropped 8; count of bases not matched to a gene: 7. The CDR3 spans 14 residues. Germline V CDR1 and CDR2: SGHAT, FQNNGV. The CDR3 sequence is CASSPTSGPHIQYF. CDR3 in DNA: TGTGCCAGCAGCCCTACTAGCGGGCCCCACATTCAGTACTTC.